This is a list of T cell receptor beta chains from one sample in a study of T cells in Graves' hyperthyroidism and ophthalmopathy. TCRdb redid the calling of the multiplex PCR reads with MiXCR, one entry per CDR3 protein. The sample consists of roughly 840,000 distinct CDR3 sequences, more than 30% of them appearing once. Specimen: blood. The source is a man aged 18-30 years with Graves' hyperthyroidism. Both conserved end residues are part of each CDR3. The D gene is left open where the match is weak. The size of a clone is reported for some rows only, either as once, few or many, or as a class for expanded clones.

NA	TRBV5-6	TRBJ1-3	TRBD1	TGTGCCAGCAGCGCCAGGGGGCCCACTTCTGGAAACACCATATATTTT	CASSARGPTSGNTIYF
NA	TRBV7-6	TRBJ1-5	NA	TGTGCCAGCAGCCCCACCTCCGTGGGCGATCAGCCCCAGCATTTT	CASSPTSVGDQPQHF
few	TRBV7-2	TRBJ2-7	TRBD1	TGTGCCAGCAGCTCTCAGGGGGCCGCCACCTACGAGCAGTACTTC	CASSSQGAATYEQYF
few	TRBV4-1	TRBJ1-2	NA	TGCGCCAGCAGCCAAACCCGGGCCTCCTATGGCTACACCTTC	CASSQTRASYGYTF
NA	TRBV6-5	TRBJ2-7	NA	TGTGCCAGCAGTTACTTTGAAGGGTACGAGCAGTACTTC	CASSYFEGYEQYF
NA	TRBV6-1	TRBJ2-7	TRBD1	TGTGCCAGCAGCCCCGGGACAGGGCCGGGAGAGCAGTACTTC	CASSPGTGPGEQYF
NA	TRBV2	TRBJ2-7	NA	TGTGCCAGCAGCCAGCCCCGGGGGAGCATCACCTACGAGCAGTACTTC	CASSQPRGSITYEQYF
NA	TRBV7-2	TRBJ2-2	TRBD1	TGTGCCAGCAGCTTATTGGGACAGGGGACCGGGGAGCTGTTTTTT	CASSLLGQGTGELFF
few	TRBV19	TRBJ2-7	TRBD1	TGTGCCAGTAGTCCGCGGACAGGGAAGGATATCTACGAGCAGTACTTC	CASSPRTGKDIYEQYF
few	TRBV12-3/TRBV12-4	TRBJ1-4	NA	TGTGCCAGCAGCCTATTGGGGTTCAAGGGGGAAAAACTGTTTTTT	CASSLLGFKGEKLFF
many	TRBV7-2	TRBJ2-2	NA	TGTGCCAGCAGCTTAGCCCCGAACACCGGGGAGCTGTTTTTT	CASSLAPNTGELFF
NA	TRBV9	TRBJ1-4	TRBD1	TGTGCCAGCAGCCCTACCCGGGGACAGCCAACTAATGAAAAACTGTTTTTT	CASSPTRGQPTNEKLFF
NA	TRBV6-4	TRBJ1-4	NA	TGTGCCAGCAGGCCGGACAGCACAACTAATGAAAAACTGTTTTTT	CASRPDSTTNEKLFF
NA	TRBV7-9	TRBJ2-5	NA	TGTGCCAGCGGGCGGGGCCAGTACCAAGAGACCCAGTACTTC	CASGRGQYQETQYF
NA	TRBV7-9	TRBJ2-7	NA	TGTGCCAGCAGCCCCCGATGGGAGAGTATCGAGCAGTACTTC	CASSPRWESIEQYF